The entry below describes one T cell receptor beta chain. This clone showed up just a few times. The antigen it recognizes is unknown. Within one base of it there is no much larger clone, and no base qualities were kept. This entry comes from a study of blood T cell repertoires in COVID-19 (TCRdb year 2020). Study-wide context: Samples from collaborators originated in the United States, Italy and Spain and spanned both the acute and convalescent phases of COVID-19. The material from the prospective study consisted of cDNA or gDNA derived from T cells, B-cell-depleted T cells, or PBMCs. The dataset comprised deeply sampled blood TCRbeta repertoires from subjects exposed to, actively infected with, or recovered from COVID-19. The repertoires were made available in a free public database intended to serve as a resource for research on the immune response to SARS-CoV-2. Samples were obtained from the ongoing ImmuneRACE study (first 160 participants) and from about 1,300 subjects provided by 6 global collaborators. Sample metadata almost always included a de-identified subject ID, COVID-19 status, age in years and sex. Where available, HLA class I and class II types were obtained from metadata supplied by the sample provider rather than from assay-based typing. Overall study outcomes, separate from this receptor: The quantity of clinical and demographic metadata differed by source and by participant and was supplied without curation.

The immunoSEQ Assay, a bias-controlled multiplex PCR, was used to amplify TCRbeta CDR3 regions from genomic DNA. The paper's processing steps were these. The number of nucleated cells in each sample was estimated by amplification of reference gene primers within the assay. To quantify the absolute abundance of each unique TCRbeta CDR3 rearrangement, sequence reads were collapsed and filtered. For each sample, productive Simpson clonality was calculated as the square root of Simpson's diversity index over productive rearrangements. The clones in this table, taken by TCRdb from immuneACCESS, are in-frame only. Not every clone is retained; where verified, under half of the shortfall comes from an unresolved V gene, and the cause of the rest is unknown. That table gives V, J and clone size, and the DNA gave D and trimming. In all, the sample holds under 200,000 clones, and 75% to 85% of those were seen once. The top ten clonotypes cover around 6.9% of the sample.

Each collaborating institution followed its own protocols to collect whole blood in K2EDTA tubes. For TCRbeta analysis, collaborator samples were shipped as frozen whole blood, as isolated PBMCs, or as DNA extracted from either sample type. Sequencing was carried out using peripheral blood. The TCR comes from a man between 60 and 70 years old with acute or convalescent COVID-19.

The DNA sequence is TGTGCCAGCAGCACCCGGGGACTTAACACAGATACGCAGTATTTT. The translation is CASSTRGLNTDTQYF. In this chain, TRBV7-3 is recombined with TRBJ2-3, and the D gene may be TRBD2, 6 bases matching. Reading the germline V gene gives CDR1 SGHTA and CDR2 FQGTGA. Including cysteine and phenylalanine, the CDR3 has 15 amino acids. Only the CDR3 DNA is retained, 45 bases long and in frame from the first base. V is shortened by 5 bases, J by 2 bases, and the region joining them spans 14 bases.